The 25 T cell receptor beta chains below come from one sample, sequenced in a study of blood T cell repertoires in COVID-19. Generated by immunoSEQ multiplex PCR, the TCRdb table keeps only in-frame clones and is missing some. The data contain some 300,000 clones, 90% of them singletons. The sequencing sample was made of peripheral blood. These receptors were obtained from a woman in her 40s with COVID-19, enrolled during active disease.

The chain couples TRBV5-5 to TRBJ1-5; D is uncertain. CDR3 length: 13 residues. Trimming cost V 2 bases and J 6 bases, with 9 bases left between them. From germline, CDR1 is SGHKS and CDR2 YYEKEE (reference sequence). The CDR3 is CASSFISGQPQHF. CDR3 in DNA: TGTGCCAGCAGCTTTATTTCCGGTCAGCCCCAGCATTTT.

This clone was found a few times. Here the CDR3 DNA reads TGTGCCAGCAGCTTGCCACAGGCCATGGGGGGCTACACCTTC. Amino acids: CASSLPQAMGGYTF. The chain links TRBV5-4 to TRBJ1-2; tentatively, D is TRBD1 (5 bases). V dropped 1 base and J dropped 8 bases, with 15 bases sitting between them. The CDR3 sequence is 14 residues long. From germline, CDR1 is SGHNT and CDR2 YYREEE (reference sequence).

The chain links TRBV29-1 to TRBJ2-1, with D perhaps matching TRBD2 (6 bases). The V and J ends lost 3 bases and 10 bases respectively, with 13 bases between them. The CDR3 loop spans 12 amino acids. Germline V CDR1 and CDR2: SQVTM, ANQGSEA. In DNA, the CDR3 is TGCAGCGTTGAGTGGAGGGTGGGGGAGCAGTTCTTC. As protein: CSVEWRVGEQFF.

This clone has only one observation. The rearrangement uses TRBV28 and TRBJ2-3; tentative D call: TRBD2 (7 bases). Germline V gives CDR1 MDHEN, CDR2 SYDVKM. This CDR3 has 17 residues. The ends were cut back, 6 bases at V and 3 bases at J, with 22 bases in the middle. The CDR3 here is CASSPPGGSGFTDTQYF. Written as DNA, the CDR3 is TGTGCCAGCAGCCCTCCGGGGGGCTCGGGGTTTACAGATACGCAGTATTTT.

As DNA, the CDR3 is TGTGCCACCAGTGGCTTCGGCGGGACAGGGCCACAGACCCAGTACTTC. Translating it yields CATSGFGGTGPQTQYF. The rearrangement links TRBV24-1 to TRBJ2-5, with 9 bases that match TRBD1. The CDR3 has 16 residues. CDR1 and CDR2 from the germline V gene are KGHDR and SFDVKD. V lost 5 bases and J lost 6; bases outside the gene matches: 12.

The J gene is TRBJ1-1, the V gene TRBV3-1 (or the pseudogene TRBV3-2); the match to TRBD1 covers 11 bases. Losses at the gene ends were 1 base for V and 5 bases for J; bases not matched to a gene: 0. Germline V CDR1 and CDR2: LGHDT, YNNKEL (reference sequence). This CDR3 is built from 14 residues. This CDR3 reads CASSQGDRGTEAFF. CDR3 nucleotides: TGTGCCAGCAGCCAAGGGGACAGGGGGACTGAAGCTTTCTTT.

The rearrangement joins TRBV5-1 to TRBJ2-5; 9 bases match TRBD1. V lost 3 bases, J lost 5 bases, and 11 bases stayed unmatched. This CDR3 spans 16 amino acids. CDR1 SGHRS and CDR2 YFSETQ come from the germline V gene. CDR3 loop: CASSSGPDRGRETQYF. CDR3 nucleotides: TGCGCCAGCAGCTCCGGGCCCGACAGGGGGAGGGAGACCCAGTACTTC.

The CDR3 DNA is TGTGCCAGCAGGTTACCAGGGGGCGCTGACTATGGCTACACCTTC. The encoded protein is CASRLPGGADYGYTF. J is TRBJ1-2 and V is TRBV7-2; TRBD1 matches 8 bases. J gave up 3 bases and V 6 bases, and 9 bases lay outside the gene matches. This CDR3 region has 15 residues. Germline CDR1 and CDR2: SGHTA and FQGNSA.

The V gene is TRBV6-2 or TRBV6-3, the J gene TRBJ2-1; 13 nucleotides agree with TRBD2. Germline CDR1 is MNHEY and CDR2 is SVGEGT. The V and J ends lost 5 bases and 0 bases, in that order; junction bases with no gene match: 4. The CDR3 is made up of 17 amino acids. CDR3 protein: CASSGTSGDSSYNEQFF. The CDR3 DNA reads TGTGCCAGCAGTGGGACTAGCGGGGACAGCTCCTACAATGAGCAGTTCTTC.

Only a few counts were recorded for this clone. The chain is built from TRBV6-1 and TRBJ1-2; TRBD1 might be the D (6 bases). The CDR3 extends over 12 amino acids. In germline, CDR1 is MNHNS, CDR2 SASEGT. The V gene lost 2 bases and the J gene lost 6 bases, with 7 bases spanning the gap. The CDR3 sequence: CASSEQGNGYTF. CDR3 in DNA: TGTGCCAGCAGTGAACAGGGGAATGGCTACACCTTC.

The chain combines TRBV9 with TRBJ2-1; D is possibly TRBD2 (5 bases). There are 15 residues in the CDR3. The V gene's germline CDR1 is SGDLS and CDR2 YYNGEE. Trimming shortened V by 3 bases and J by 3 bases, and 13 bases separated the two germline ends. The CDR3 nucleotides read TGTGCCAGCAGCGACAGCGGAGCCCTCTACAATGAGCAGTTCTTC. Translated: CASSDSGALYNEQFF.

The chain recombines TRBV28 with TRBJ2-7; TRBD1 aligns across 7 bases. The CDR3 contains 14 residues. The V and J ends lost 4 bases and 1 base, in that order; junction bases with no gene match: 4. Germline V CDR1 and CDR2: MDHEN, SYDVKM. Here the CDR3 reads CASSSGDRSYEQYF. The CDR3 DNA reads TGTGCCAGCAGTTCCGGGGACAGATCCTACGAGCAGTACTTC.

V usage is TRBV7-9 and J usage is TRBJ2-3, with D possibly TRBD2 on 5 matching bases. The length of the CDR3 is 14 residues. The V gene lost 4 bases and the J gene lost 6 bases, with 14 bases spanning the gap. Germline V CDR1 and CDR2: SEHNR, FQNEAQ (reference sequence). In DNA form, the CDR3 reads TGTGCCAGCAGCTCCGGGATCGGGCTGGATACGCAGTATTTT. Amino acids: CASSSGIGLDTQYF.

In its sample, this clone was seen once. The J gene is TRBJ2-1, the V gene TRBV6-4; 7 nucleotides match TRBD2. CDR3 length equals 15 residues. Germline values: CDR1 MRHNA, CDR2 SNTAGT. V trimming: 7 bases; J trimming: 0 bases; junction bases outside the gene matches: 6. The DNA of the CDR3 is TGTGCCAGCATACAAGCGGGGAGCTCCTACAATGAGCAGTTCTTC. Protein product: CASIQAGSSYNEQFF.

This clone was seen just once. The V and J genes are TRBV9 and TRBJ1-5; D uncertain. CDR3 size: 14 residues. V lost 4 bases and J 4 bases, leaving 12 bases between the germline ends. CDR1 is SGDLS, CDR2 YYNGEE, per germline. DNA for the CDR3: TGTGCCAGCAGCCCTTCGGGATCGAATCAGCCCCAGCATTTT. Residues: CASSPSGSNQPQHF.

CDR3 in amino acids: CASSGTSGVYEQYF. DNA of the CDR3: TGCGCCAGCAGCGGGACTAGCGGAGTCTACGAGCAGTACTTC. The V and J genes are TRBV5-1 and TRBJ2-7; 11 bases are shared with TRBD2. Germline CDR1 and CDR2: SGHRS and YFSETQ. The junction had 3 bases not matched to a gene; V was cut back by 4 bases and J by 3 bases. The CDR3 runs to 14 residues.

This rearrangement joins TRBV27 to TRBJ1-5; no firm D call. CDR1 and CDR2 from the germline V gene are MNHEY and SMNVEV (reference sequence). This CDR3 contains 13 residues. The germline V and J ends were trimmed by 2 bases and 1 base, with 3 bases remaining between them. CDR3 nucleotides: TGTGCCAGCAGTTTACTGAGCAATCAGCCCCAGCATTTT. Translating it yields CASSLLSNQPQHF.

The chain has TRBV29-1 and TRBJ1-1; the D gene is possibly TRBD1 (6 bases). Germline CDR1 and CDR2: SQVTM and ANQGSEA. The CDR3 consists of 13 residues. Trimming took off 5 bases at V and 5 bases at J, with 15 bases between the two ends. DNA for the CDR3: TGCAGCGTTTCGTCCAGGGGATATACTGAAGCTTTCTTT. It yields the protein CSVSSRGYTEAFF.

V gene TRBV2 combines with J gene TRBJ1-1; D is undetermined. The V end lost 3 bases, the J end lost 5 bases, and 13 bases lay between the germline ends. This CDR3 has 14 amino acids. Germline CDR1 and CDR2: SNHLY and FYNNEI. CDR3 protein: CASSEEGDGTEAFF. The DNA for the CDR3 is TGTGCCAGCAGTGAGGAGGGAGATGGAACTGAAGCTTTCTTT.

This clone has only one observation. The chain couples TRBV5-1 to TRBJ1-1, with D perhaps matching TRBD1 (6 bases). CDR1 SGHRS and CDR2 YFSETQ come from the germline V gene. This CDR3 is 15 amino acids long. The V end lost 0 bases, the J end lost 3 bases, and 12 bases lay between the germline ends. The CDR3 DNA follows: TGCGCCAGCAGCTTGGAGGGTACAGGGTACACTGAAGCTTTCTTT. It codes for CASSLEGTGYTEAFF.

The rearrangement uses TRBV5-6 and TRBJ2-7; possible D gene TRBD2, 5 bases. Germline loops: CDR1 SGHDT, CDR2 YYEEEE. V shed 3 bases and J shed 6 bases, with 19 bases lying between them. The CDR3 sequence is 15 residues long. The CDR3 DNA follows: TGTGCCAGCAGCTCACCGACTATTCCATTTGGCGAGCAGTACTTC. This sequence encodes CASSSPTIPFGEQYF.

The chain joins TRBV7-3 to TRBJ2-5; the D is unclear. Trimming took off 5 bases at V and 2 bases at J, with 9 bases between the two ends. This CDR3 comprises 13 residues. The V gene's germline CDR1 is SGHTA and CDR2 FQGTGA. This chain's CDR3 is CASSLAQQETQYF. DNA of the CDR3: TGTGCCAGCAGCCTTGCACAGCAAGAGACCCAGTACTTC. The whole variable domain, filled in from reference TRBV7-3 and TRBJ2-5, reads GAGVSQTPSNKVTEKGKYVELRCDPISGHTALYWYRQSLGQGPEFLIYFQGTGAADDSGLPNDRFFAVRPEGSVSTLKIQRTERGDSAVYLCASSLAQQETQYFGPGTRLLVL.

The chain joins TRBV4-3 to TRBJ1-3; perhaps TRBD1 as D (5 bases). Germline assignment: CDR1 LGHNA and CDR2 YSLEER. The germline V and J ends were trimmed by 2 bases and 0 bases, with 14 bases remaining between them. The CDR3 runs 17 residues. CDR3 in DNA: TGCGCCAGCAGCCAATCCTGGGCTGACAGCTCTGGAAACACCATATATTTT. Protein sequence: CASSQSWADSSGNTIYF.

The chain joins TRBV6-5 to TRBJ1-1, with 7 bases fitting TRBD1. Looked up from germline, CDR1 is MNHEY and CDR2 is SVGAGI. Germline trimming cut 6 bases from V and 3 bases from J; bases unmatched to any gene: 4. The CDR3 runs to 13 residues. The CDR3 reads CASRQGQHTEAFF. Written as DNA, the CDR3 is TGTGCCAGCAGGCAGGGACAGCACACTGAAGCTTTCTTT.

The DNA of the CDR3 is TGCGCCAGCCGACAATTGAAGACAGGTCAGAGCTCCTACAATGAGCAGTTCTTC. This codes for CASRQLKTGQSSYNEQFF. V is TRBV5-1 and J is TRBJ2-1; weak D call: TRBD1 (6 bases). Germline V gene sequence: CDR1 SGHRS, CDR2 YFSETQ. Trimming took off 7 bases at V and 0 bases at J, with 23 bases between the two ends. The CDR3 totals 18 residues.